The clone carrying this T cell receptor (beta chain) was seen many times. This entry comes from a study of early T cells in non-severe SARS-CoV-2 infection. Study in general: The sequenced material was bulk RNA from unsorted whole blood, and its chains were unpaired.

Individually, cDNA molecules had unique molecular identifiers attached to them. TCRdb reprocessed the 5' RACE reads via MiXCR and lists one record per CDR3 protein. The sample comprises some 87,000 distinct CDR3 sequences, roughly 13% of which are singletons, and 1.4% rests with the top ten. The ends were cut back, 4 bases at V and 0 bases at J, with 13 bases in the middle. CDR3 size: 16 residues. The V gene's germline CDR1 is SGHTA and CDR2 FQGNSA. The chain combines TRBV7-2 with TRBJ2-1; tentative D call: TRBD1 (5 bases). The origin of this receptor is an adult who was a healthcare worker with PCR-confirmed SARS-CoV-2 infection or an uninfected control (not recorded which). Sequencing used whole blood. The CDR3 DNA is TGTGCCAGCAGCTCGGACATAACGATCTCCTACAATGAGCAGTTCTTC. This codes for CASSSDITISYNEQFF.